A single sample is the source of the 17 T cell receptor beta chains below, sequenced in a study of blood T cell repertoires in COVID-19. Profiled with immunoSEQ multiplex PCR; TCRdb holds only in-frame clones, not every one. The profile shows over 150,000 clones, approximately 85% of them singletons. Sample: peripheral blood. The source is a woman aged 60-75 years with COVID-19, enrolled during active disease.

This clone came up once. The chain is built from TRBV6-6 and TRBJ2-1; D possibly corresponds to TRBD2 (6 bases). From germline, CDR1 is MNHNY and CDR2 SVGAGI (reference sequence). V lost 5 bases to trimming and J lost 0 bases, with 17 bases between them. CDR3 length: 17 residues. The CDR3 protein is CASSRGSSPSSYNEQFF. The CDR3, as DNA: TGTGCCAGCAGTCGGGGGAGCTCCCCGAGCTCCTACAATGAGCAGTTCTTC.

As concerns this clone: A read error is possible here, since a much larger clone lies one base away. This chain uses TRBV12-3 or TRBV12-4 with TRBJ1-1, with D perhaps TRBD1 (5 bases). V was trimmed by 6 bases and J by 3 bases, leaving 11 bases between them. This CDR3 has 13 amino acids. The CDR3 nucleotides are TGTGCCAGCAGCCCTTGGGGGGACACTGAAGCTTTCTTT. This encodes CASSPWGDTEAFF.

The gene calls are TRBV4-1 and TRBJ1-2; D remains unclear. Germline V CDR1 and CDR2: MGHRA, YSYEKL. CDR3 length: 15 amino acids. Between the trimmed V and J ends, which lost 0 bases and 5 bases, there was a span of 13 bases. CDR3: CASSQEYTIVYGYTF. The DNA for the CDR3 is TGCGCCAGCAGCCAAGAGTACACCATCGTTTATGGCTACACCTTC.

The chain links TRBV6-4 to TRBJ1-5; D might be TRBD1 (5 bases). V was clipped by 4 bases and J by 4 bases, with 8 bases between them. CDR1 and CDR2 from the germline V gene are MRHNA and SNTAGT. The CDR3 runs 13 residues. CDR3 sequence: CASSAGLNQPQHF. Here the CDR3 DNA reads TGTGCCAGCAGTGCAGGGTTGAATCAGCCCCAGCATTTT.

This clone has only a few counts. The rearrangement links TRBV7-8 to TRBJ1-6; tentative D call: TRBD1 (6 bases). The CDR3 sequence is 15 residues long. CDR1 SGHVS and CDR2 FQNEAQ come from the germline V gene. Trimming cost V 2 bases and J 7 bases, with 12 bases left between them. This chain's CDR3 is CASSLLGAANSPLHF. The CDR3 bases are TGTGCCAGCAGCTTACTGGGGGCGGCAAATTCACCCCTCCACTTT. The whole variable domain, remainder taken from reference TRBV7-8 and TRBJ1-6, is GAGVSQSPRYKVAKRGQDVALRCDPISGHVSLFWYQQALGQGPEFLTYFQNEAQLDKSGLPSDRFFAERPEGSVSTLKIQRTQQEDSAVYLCASSLLGAANSPLHFGNGTRLTVT.

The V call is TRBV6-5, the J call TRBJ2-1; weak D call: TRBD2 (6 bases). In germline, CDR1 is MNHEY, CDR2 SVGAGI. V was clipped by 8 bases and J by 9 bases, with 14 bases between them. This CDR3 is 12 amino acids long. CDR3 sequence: CASQNGGFEQFF. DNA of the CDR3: TGTGCCAGCCAAAACGGGGGTTTTGAGCAGTTCTTC.

CDR3 DNA sequence: TGTGCCACCAGCAGTTGGACAGGAGTCAATTCACCCCTCCACTTT. It translates to CATSSWTGVNSPLHF. V gene TRBV15 combines with J gene TRBJ1-6, with 7 nucleotides matching TRBD1. V lost 3 bases and J lost 7; bases outside the gene matches: 6. The CDR3 length is 15 residues. The germline gives CDR1 LNHNV, CDR2 YYDKDF (reference sequence).

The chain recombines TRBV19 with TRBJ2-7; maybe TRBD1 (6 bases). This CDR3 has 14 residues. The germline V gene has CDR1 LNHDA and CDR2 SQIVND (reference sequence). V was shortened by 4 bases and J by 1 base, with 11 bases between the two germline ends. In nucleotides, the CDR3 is TGTGCCAGTAGTAGGGGGCAGGGGTCCTACGAGCAGTACGTC. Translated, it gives CASSRGQGSYEQYV.

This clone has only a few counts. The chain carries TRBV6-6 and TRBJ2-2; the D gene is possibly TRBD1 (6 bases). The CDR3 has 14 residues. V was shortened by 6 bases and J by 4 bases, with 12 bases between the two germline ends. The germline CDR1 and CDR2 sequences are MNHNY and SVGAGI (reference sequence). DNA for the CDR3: TGTGCCAGCAGGCGGGCAGGGGCCACCGGGGAGCTGTTTTTT. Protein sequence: CASRRAGATGELFF.

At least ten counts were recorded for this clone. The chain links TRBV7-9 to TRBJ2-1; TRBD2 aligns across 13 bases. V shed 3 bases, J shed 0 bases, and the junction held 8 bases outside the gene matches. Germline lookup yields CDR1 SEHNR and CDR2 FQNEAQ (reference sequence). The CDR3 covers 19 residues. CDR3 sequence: CASSFGGLAGWSSYNEQFF. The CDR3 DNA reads TGTGCCAGCAGCTTTGGGGGACTAGCGGGATGGAGCTCCTACAATGAGCAGTTCTTC.

CDR3 in amino acids: CASRNRDGITEAFF. The CDR3 DNA reads as TGTGCCAGTAGGAACAGAGACGGGATAACTGAAGCTTTCTTT. The gene calls are TRBV19 and TRBJ1-1, with D uncertain. Looked up from germline, CDR1 is LNHDA and CDR2 is SQIVND (reference sequence). The CDR3 is made up of 14 amino acids. V lost 6 bases, J lost 5 bases, and 16 bases lay in between.

The DNA for the CDR3 is TGTGCCAGCAGCTTAGATGGGGGGCTAGCGGGTTACAATGAGCAGTTCTTC. This codes for CASSLDGGLAGYNEQFF. This chain joins TRBV7-3 and TRBJ2-1, with 8 nucleotides matching TRBD2. With V trimmed by 2 bases and J by 4 bases, 10 bases remained unmatched. The CDR3 spans 17 residues. Germline V gene lookup returns CDR1 SGHTA and CDR2 FQGTGA.

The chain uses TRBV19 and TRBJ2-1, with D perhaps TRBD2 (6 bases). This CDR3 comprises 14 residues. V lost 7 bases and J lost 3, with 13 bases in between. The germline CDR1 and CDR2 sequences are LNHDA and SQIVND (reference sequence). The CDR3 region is CASTRDSDYNEQFF. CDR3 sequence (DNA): TGTGCCAGTACGCGGGACTCCGACTACAATGAGCAGTTCTTC.

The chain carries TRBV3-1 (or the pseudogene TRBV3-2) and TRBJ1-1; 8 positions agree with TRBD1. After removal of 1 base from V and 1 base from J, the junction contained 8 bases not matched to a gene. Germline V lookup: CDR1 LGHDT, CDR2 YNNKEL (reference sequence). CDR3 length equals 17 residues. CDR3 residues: CASSQVPYGTGNTEAFF. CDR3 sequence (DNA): TGTGCCAGCAGCCAAGTCCCGTACGGGACAGGGAACACTGAAGCTTTCTTT.

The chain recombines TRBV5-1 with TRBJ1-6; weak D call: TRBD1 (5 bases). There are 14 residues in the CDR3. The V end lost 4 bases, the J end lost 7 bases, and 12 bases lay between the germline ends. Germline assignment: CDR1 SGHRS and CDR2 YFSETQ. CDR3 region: CASSGDSSNSPLHF. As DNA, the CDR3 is TGCGCCAGCAGCGGTGACAGCTCAAATTCACCCCTCCACTTT.

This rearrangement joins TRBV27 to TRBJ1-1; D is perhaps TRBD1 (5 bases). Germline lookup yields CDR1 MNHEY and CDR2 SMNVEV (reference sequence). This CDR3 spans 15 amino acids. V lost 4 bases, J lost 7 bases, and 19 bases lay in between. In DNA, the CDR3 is TGTGCCAGCAGTTCTATTGGGGCGTCACACTATGAAGCTTTCTTT. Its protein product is CASSSIGASHYEAFF.

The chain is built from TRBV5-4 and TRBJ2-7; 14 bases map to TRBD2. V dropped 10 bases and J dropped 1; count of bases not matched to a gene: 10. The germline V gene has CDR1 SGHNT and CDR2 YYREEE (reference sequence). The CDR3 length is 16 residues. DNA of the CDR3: TGTGCCTTCTCCAGGGGGACTAGCGGGAGTTCCTACGAGCAGTACTTC. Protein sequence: CAFSRGTSGSSYEQYF.